The 26 T cell receptor beta chains listed next were all sequenced from one sample in a study of T cells in narcolepsy. TCRdb's copy holds only in-frame clones and misses some; the assay was immunoSEQ multiplex PCR. The data show about 29,000 clones, with around 87% seen just once and under 1% held by the top ten. The material sequenced was memory (CD45RA-) CD4+ T cells from blood. The receptors here all came from a human donor in good health.

The chain recombines TRBV9 with TRBJ2-7; 11 nucleotides match TRBD2. Germline lookup yields CDR1 SGDLS and CDR2 YYNGEE. The V and J ends lost 2 bases and 3 bases, in that order; junction bases with no gene match: 4. The CDR3 loop spans 15 amino acids. CDR3 in amino acids: CASSVGTSGNYEQYF. The DNA for the CDR3 is TGTGCCAGCAGCGTCGGGACTAGCGGAAACTACGAGCAGTACTTC.

The J gene is TRBJ2-7, the V gene TRBV28; D ambiguous. The germline CDR1 and CDR2 sequences are MDHEN and SYDVKM. V was pared by 5 bases and J by 2 bases, with 13 bases between. The CDR3 covers 14 residues. The CDR3 here is CASSGIRFTYEQYF. The CDR3 DNA reads as TGTGCCAGCAGTGGGATCAGGTTTACCTACGAGCAGTACTTC.

This clone is a singleton in its sample. The genes are TRBV4-1 and TRBJ1-2; D is perhaps TRBD1 (6 bases). Germline CDR1 MGHRA, CDR2 YSYEKL. Trimming removed 3 bases from V and 8 bases from J, with 13 bases in between. The CDR3 covers 13 residues. CDR3 protein: CASSQGTRGGYTF. CDR3 bases: TGCGCCAGCAGCCAGGGGACCAGGGGCGGCTACACCTTC.

V usage is TRBV19 and J usage is TRBJ2-6, with D unclear. The CDR3 extends over 16 amino acids. Trimming removed 6 bases at V and 0 bases at J, with 12 bases between. Germline CDR1 reads LNHDA; CDR2 reads SQIVND (reference sequence). The CDR3 spells CASRALVGSGANVLTF. Written as DNA, the CDR3 is TGTGCCAGTAGAGCTTTGGTCGGCTCTGGGGCCAACGTCCTGACTTTC.

The genes are TRBV5-1 and TRBJ1-1; TRBD1 is a possible D gene (6 bases). CDR1 is SGHRS, CDR2 YFSETQ, per germline. V gave up 5 bases and J gave up 0 bases, with 11 bases separating them. The CDR3 consists of 14 residues. CDR3 sequence: CASRQGTMNTEAFF. As DNA, the CDR3 is TGCGCCAGCAGGCAGGGGACAATGAACACTGAAGCTTTCTTT.

The chain carries TRBV27 and TRBJ1-6; D unclear. V was cut by 3 bases and J by 10 bases, with 7 bases left in between. CDR1 MNHEY and CDR2 SMNVEV come from the germline V gene (reference sequence). This CDR3 is 12 amino acids long. CDR3 sequence reads: CASSFGGSPLHF. CDR3 nucleotides: TGTGCCAGCAGTTTTGGAGGGTCACCCCTCCACTTT.

This clone occurred once. Other DNA sequences within the sample encode an identical CDR3. V gene TRBV11-2 combines with J gene TRBJ1-2; D unclear. Looked up from germline, CDR1 is SGHAT and CDR2 is FQNNGV. Trimming took 5 bases from V and 1 from J, leaving 8 bases between them. This CDR3 spans 13 amino acids. CDR3: CASSRGVNYGYTF. CDR3 DNA sequence: TGTGCCAGCAGCCGGGGAGTTAACTATGGCTACACCTTC.

The CDR3 DNA follows: TGTGCCAGCAGTCCCCAGCAGGGGGCTAATCAGCCCCAGCATTTT. Encoded protein: CASSPQQGANQPQHF. The chain joins TRBV28 to TRBJ1-5, with TRBD1 identical over 8 bases. V shed 5 bases and J 4 bases; nucleotides not matched to a gene: 7. Germline assignment: CDR1 MDHEN and CDR2 SYDVKM. The CDR3 is made up of 15 amino acids.

The CDR3 region is CASRRSGISSTDTQYF. CDR3 DNA sequence: TGTGCCAGCAGAAGGAGCGGGATTTCTAGCACAGATACGCAGTATTTT. The chain has TRBV7-2 and TRBJ2-3, with 7 nucleotides matching TRBD2. V lost 6 bases and J lost 0; bases outside the gene matches: 9. From germline, CDR1 is SGHTA and CDR2 FQGNSA. The CDR3 sequence is 16 residues long.

The V gene is TRBV20-1, the J gene TRBJ2-1; 7 bases line up with TRBD2. Germline assignment: CDR1 DFQATT and CDR2 SNEGSKA (reference sequence). There are 11 residues in the CDR3. The CDR3, as DNA: TGCAGCACTAGCGTTTACAATGAGCAGTTCTTC. Encoded protein: CSTSVYNEQFF.

This rearrangement joins TRBV5-8 to TRBJ2-4; D uncertain. This CDR3 region has 16 residues. V lost 1 base and J lost 0, with 11 bases in between. Germline loops: CDR1 SGHTS, CDR2 YDEGEE. CDR3 in amino acids: CASSLSRILAKNIQYF. The CDR3 coding sequence is TGTGCCAGCAGCTTGTCCAGAATACTAGCCAAAAACATTCAGTACTTC.

This CDR3 reads CASCLKAGGTQYF. The CDR3 bases are TGTGCCAGCTGTCTAAAGGCAGGCGGGACCCAGTACTTC. The V call is TRBV6-6, the J call TRBJ2-5; D gene ambiguous. Germline V lookup: CDR1 MNHNY, CDR2 SVGAGI (reference sequence). Trimming cost V 8 bases and J 7 bases, with 17 bases left between them. CDR3 length equals 13 residues.

The table lists this clone with a count of one. The J gene is TRBJ1-4, the V gene TRBV29-1; the D is unclear. Germline values: CDR1 SQVTM, CDR2 ANQGSEA. Trimming stripped 4 bases from V and 8 bases from J, with 14 bases between. The CDR3 sequence is 13 residues long. The CDR3 sequence is CSVGLGPGEKLFF. The CDR3 coding sequence is TGCAGCGTTGGCCTTGGACCGGGGGAAAAACTGTTTTTT.

This chain connects TRBV9 to TRBJ1-2; 7 bases align to TRBD1. This CDR3 is built from 15 residues. The J segment lost 7 bases and the V segment lost 5 bases, leaving 14 bases of the junction unmatched. The V gene's germline CDR1 is SGDLS and CDR2 YYNGEE. The CDR3 is CASSPTDRVVGGYTF. The CDR3 coding sequence is TGTGCCAGCAGTCCCACCGACAGGGTAGTAGGTGGCTACACCTTC.

The chain links TRBV6-1 to TRBJ2-1; possibly TRBD1 for D (6 bases). The germline V gene encodes CDR1 MNHNS and CDR2 SASEGT. The CDR3 has 17 amino acids. V was pared by 3 bases and J by 0 bases, with 15 bases between. CDR3 in amino acids: CASSESGHPSSYNEQFF. The CDR3 nucleotides read TGTGCCAGCAGTGAGTCGGGACACCCGAGCTCCTACAATGAGCAGTTCTTC.

This chain links TRBV5-6 with TRBJ1-5, with D maybe TRBD1 (5 bases). Germline V gene sequence: CDR1 SGHDT, CDR2 YYEEEE. The CDR3 length is 14 residues. Trimming shortened V by 4 bases and J by 6 bases, and 14 bases separated the two germline ends. The CDR3: CASSQSGLGQPQHF. Here the CDR3 DNA reads TGTGCCAGCAGCCAATCAGGGCTCGGTCAGCCCCAGCATTTT.

The V and J genes are TRBV7-3 and TRBJ2-1; 11 nucleotides match TRBD2. Germline trimming cut 5 bases from V and 6 bases from J; bases unmatched to any gene: 3. Germline loops: CDR1 SGHTA, CDR2 FQGTGA. The CDR3 has 14 residues. CDR3 sequence reads: CASSPGTSGNEQFF. The CDR3 coding sequence is TGTGCCAGCAGCCCCGGGACTAGCGGCAATGAGCAGTTCTTC.

In the case of this clone: Mismatch with germline at one junction end may stem from a read error. The chain couples TRBV7-7 to TRBJ2-7; the D call may be TRBD1 or TRBD2 (6 bases each). Germline V gene lookup returns CDR1 SSHAT and CDR2 FNYEAQ (reference sequence). The CDR3 contains 13 residues. As DNA, the CDR3 is TGTGCTAGCAGCTCGACAGGTGCGGGGGAGCAGTACTTC. Protein sequence: CASSSTGAGEQYF.

This clone was counted between two and nine times. The V call is TRBV5-1, the J call TRBJ2-3; 8 bases match TRBD2. The CDR3 has 16 residues. With 4 bases clipped from V and 6 bases from J, the junction kept 13 bases outside the gene matches. Germline loops: CDR1 SGHRS, CDR2 YFSETQ. The CDR3 spells CASSPLSGGNRDTQYF. The CDR3 DNA reads TGCGCCAGCAGCCCTCTGTCGGGGGGGAATCGGGATACGCAGTATTTT.

This clone appeared once. This rearrangement joins TRBV5-6 to TRBJ2-4; 8 positions agree with TRBD2. The CDR3 totals 15 residues. In germline, CDR1 is SGHDT, CDR2 YYEEEE. Unmatched junction bases numbered 9, after V lost 3 bases and J lost 7 bases. The CDR3 region is CASSSRRGGRNIQYF. The DNA of the CDR3 is TGTGCCAGCAGCTCCCGACGGGGGGGCAGGAACATTCAGTACTTC.

The V gene is TRBV14, the J gene TRBJ2-7; D remains unclear. CDR3 size: 13 residues. The germline V gene encodes CDR1 SGHDN and CDR2 FVKESK. V shed 2 bases and J shed 9 bases, with 14 bases lying between them. CDR3 nucleotide sequence: TGTGCCAGCAGCCAAAGCTCGCTAGACGGGCAGTACTTC. Translation: CASSQSSLDGQYF. The whole variable domain, remainder taken from reference TRBV14 and TRBJ2-7, is EAGVTQFPSHSVIEKGQTVTLRCDPISGHDNLYWYRRVMGKEIKFLLHFVKESKQDESGMPNNRFLAERTGGTYSTLKVQPAELEDSGVYFCASSQSSLDGQYFGPGTRLTVT.

The chain couples TRBV6-1 to TRBJ2-5; the D is unclear. Trimming shortened V by 5 bases and J by 6 bases, and 7 bases separated the two germline ends. The CDR3 is made up of 11 amino acids. Germline V gives CDR1 MNHNS, CDR2 SASEGT. This CDR3 is CASSTGQTQYF. CDR3 DNA sequence: TGTGCCAGCAGTACCGGCCAGACCCAGTACTTC.

The J gene is TRBJ1-2, the V gene TRBV7-9; D is uncertain. The CDR3 is made up of 12 amino acids. Per the germline V gene, CDR1 is SEHNR and CDR2 is FQNEAQ (reference sequence). The germline V and J ends were trimmed by 0 bases and 5 bases, with 4 bases remaining between them. The CDR3 here is CASSLAGYGYTF. DNA for the CDR3: TGTGCCAGCAGCTTAGCAGGGTATGGCTACACCTTC. The variable domain in full, with the rest retrieved from reference TRBV7-9 and TRBJ1-2, is DTGVSQNPRHKITKRGQNVTFRCDPISEHNRLYWYRQTLGQGPEFLTYFQNEAQLEKSRLLSDRFSAERPKGSFSTLEIQRTEQGDSAMYLCASSLAGYGYTFGSGTRLTVV.

This chain uses TRBV7-2 with TRBJ1-2, with TRBD1 matching 8 bases. V dropped 5 bases and J dropped 4; count of bases not matched to a gene: 6. Germline loops: CDR1 SGHTA, CDR2 FQGNSA. The CDR3 has 14 residues. CDR3 nucleotides: TGTGCCAGCAGCACCGGACAGGGACTCTATGGCTACACCTTC. Its protein is CASSTGQGLYGYTF. Based on the CDR3 plus reference TRBV7-2 and TRBJ1-2, the full variable domain is GAGVSQSPSNKVTEKGKDVELRCDPISGHTALYWYRQSLGQGLEFLIYFQGNSAPDKSGLPSDRFSAERTGGSVSTLTIQRTQQEDSAVYLCASSTGQGLYGYTFGSGTRLTVV.

The J gene is TRBJ2-3, the V gene TRBV7-8; D is unclear. V was pared by 3 bases and J by 6 bases, with 7 bases between. This CDR3 contains 12 residues. CDR1 is SGHVS and CDR2 is FQNEAQ in the germline V gene. The CDR3 loop reads CASSFGSDTQYF. The CDR3 DNA follows: TGTGCCAGCAGCTTCGGTAGCGATACGCAGTATTTT.

The chain combines TRBV28 with TRBJ2-5; 7 bases are shared with TRBD2. The ends lost 5 bases at V and 4 bases at J; junction bases unmatched: 4. This CDR3 is built from 13 residues. Germline CDR1 and CDR2: MDHEN and SYDVKM. CDR3 coding DNA: TGTGCCAGCAGTCCGCGCGGGGGAGAGACCCAGTACTTC. It encodes CASSPRGGETQYF.